The rows below give T cell receptor beta chains drawn from one sample of a study of vaccination effects on CD4 cells after COVID-19. Their antigens are not known. The assay was immunoSEQ multiplex PCR, and TCRdb's table has in-frame clones only and misses some. This sample has 70,000 or so clones; 65% to 80% occur once, and the top ten carry around 3.2%. The specimen comprised CD4+ T cells from PBMCs cultured with HCoV-NL63 spike peptides, sampled before COVID-19 vaccination. These receptors all stem from a human donor who received a COVID-19 vaccine. Both conserved end residues are part of each CDR3. The D gene is left open where the match is weak. The size field is filled for only some rows; it gives once, few, many or a size class.

j_call: TRBJ2-4
d_call: TRBD1
clone_size: once
v_call: TRBV5-1
cdr3_length: 15
cdr3_nt: TGCGCCAGCAGCACATGGACAGGGGGCCCAAACATTCAGTACTTC
cdr3_aa: CASSTWTGGPNIQYF

j_call: TRBJ2-5
d_call: NA
clone_size: NA
v_call: TRBV18
cdr3_length: 13
cdr3_nt: TGTGCCAGCTCACCAAACAGACAAGAGACCCAGTACTTC
cdr3_aa: CASSPNRQETQYF

j_call: TRBJ2-4
d_call: NA
clone_size: NA
v_call: TRBV6-1
cdr3_length: 14
cdr3_nt: TGTGCCAGCAGTGATACGGGGGCCCAGTTATCAGGGTACTTC
cdr3_aa: CASSDTGAQLSGYF

j_call: TRBJ2-5
d_call: NA
clone_size: once
v_call: TRBV7-3
cdr3_length: 13
cdr3_nt: TGTGCCAGCACCTTCAGGCTTTTGGAGACCCAGTACTTC
cdr3_aa: CASTFRLLETQYF

j_call: TRBJ1-1
d_call: TRBD1
clone_size: NA
v_call: TRBV7-3
cdr3_length: 16
cdr3_nt: TGTGCCAGCAGCTTAACCCCGGGGACAGAGAACACTGAAGCTTTCTTT
cdr3_aa: CASSLTPGTENTEAFF

j_call: TRBJ2-5
d_call: TRBD1
clone_size: NA
v_call: TRBV19
cdr3_length: 15
cdr3_nt: TGTGCCAGTAGTCTTCTGGACAGGGGGATACAGACCCAGTACTTC
cdr3_aa: CASSLLDRGIQTQYF

j_call: TRBJ2-3
d_call: NA
clone_size: NA
v_call: TRBV28
cdr3_length: 13
cdr3_nt: TGTGCCAGCACTCTCCTTAGCACAGATACGCAGTATTTT
cdr3_aa: CASTLLSTDTQYF

j_call: TRBJ2-2
d_call: NA
clone_size: few
v_call: TRBV14
cdr3_length: 16
cdr3_nt: TGTGCCAGCAGCCAGAGGACTCTGGCGAACACCGGGGAGCTGTTTTTT
cdr3_aa: CASSQRTLANTGELFF

j_call: TRBJ2-1
d_call: NA
clone_size: NA
v_call: TRBV19
cdr3_length: 11
cdr3_nt: TGTGCCAGTAGTAAGACAGGTGAGCAGTTCTTC
cdr3_aa: CASSKTGEQFF

j_call: TRBJ2-1
d_call: NA
clone_size: NA
v_call: TRBV6-5
cdr3_length: 13
cdr3_nt: TGTGCCAGCAGATACGACAGGCACAATGAGCAGTTCTTC
cdr3_aa: CASRYDRHNEQFF

j_call: TRBJ2-5
d_call: TRBD2
clone_size: once
v_call: TRBV3-1/TRBV3-2
cdr3_length: 16
cdr3_nt: TGTGCCAGCAGCCTAGGGCGGGGGATTACCCAAGAGACCCAGTACTTC
cdr3_aa: CASSLGRGITQETQYF

j_call: TRBJ2-5
d_call: TRBD1
clone_size: NA
v_call: TRBV2
cdr3_length: 12
cdr3_nt: TGTGCCAGCAGTACAAACAGGGGTCCCCAGTACTTC
cdr3_aa: CASSTNRGPQYF

j_call: TRBJ2-2
d_call: NA
clone_size: NA
v_call: TRBV11-2
cdr3_length: 17
cdr3_nt: TGTGCCAGCAGCAGAACAGGGCACGGACTAAACACCGGGGAGCTGTTTTTT
cdr3_aa: CASSRTGHGLNTGELFF

j_call: TRBJ2-3
d_call: TRBD2
clone_size: NA
v_call: TRBV20-1
cdr3_length: 15
cdr3_nt: TGCAGTGCTAGTACAGCGGGGGGGGCGGAAGATACGCAGTATTTT
cdr3_aa: CSASTAGGAEDTQYF

j_call: TRBJ2-5
d_call: TRBD1
clone_size: NA
v_call: TRBV15
cdr3_length: 14
cdr3_nt: TGTGCCACCAGCAGGGACAGGGTCGGGGAGACCCAGTACTTC
cdr3_aa: CATSRDRVGETQYF

j_call: TRBJ1-2
d_call: NA
clone_size: NA
v_call: TRBV6-2/TRBV6-3
cdr3_length: 12
cdr3_nt: TGTGCCAGCAGCTCTACAGGGTACGGCTACACCTTC
cdr3_aa: CASSSTGYGYTF

j_call: TRBJ2-5
d_call: NA
clone_size: NA
v_call: TRBV14
cdr3_length: 14
cdr3_nt: TGTGCCAGCAGCCCACCGGGGGGCCGAGAGACCCAGTACTTC
cdr3_aa: CASSPPGGRETQYF

j_call: TRBJ1-2
d_call: NA
clone_size: few
v_call: TRBV5-1
cdr3_length: 12
cdr3_nt: TGCGCCAGCAGCAAAACGGCGGATGGCTACACCTTC
cdr3_aa: CASSKTADGYTF

j_call: TRBJ2-4
d_call: NA
clone_size: NA
v_call: TRBV19
cdr3_length: 14
cdr3_nt: TGTGCCAGTAGTGTCTCCAGGGCTCAAAACATTCAGTACTTC
cdr3_aa: CASSVSRAQNIQYF

j_call: TRBJ2-6
d_call: NA
clone_size: NA
v_call: TRBV2
cdr3_length: 16
cdr3_nt: TGTGCCAGCACCAGCTCGGGGGTCCCTGGGGCCAACGTCCTGACTTTC
cdr3_aa: CASTSSGVPGANVLTF

j_call: TRBJ1-1
d_call: NA
clone_size: NA
v_call: TRBV12-3/TRBV12-4
cdr3_length: 13
cdr3_nt: TGTGCCAGCAGTGGGGCGCGTTGGACTGAAGCTTTCTTT
cdr3_aa: CASSGARWTEAFF

j_call: TRBJ1-2
d_call: TRBD1
clone_size: NA
v_call: TRBV7-2
cdr3_length: 16
cdr3_nt: TGTGCCAGCAGCAAGCTCCCGGGACAGGGAAACTATGGCTACACCTTC
cdr3_aa: CASSKLPGQGNYGYTF